This T cell receptor (beta chain) was captured in a study of blood T cell repertoires in COVID-19. Across the whole study: The United States, Italy and Spain supplied acute and convalescent COVID-19 samples.

Recruits, aged roughly 18 to 95 years, lived in 24 US areas. Participant-reported clinical history was the basis for cohort assignment. Per germline, CDR1 GTSNPN and CDR2 SVGIG (reference sequence). The V gene lost 1 base and the J gene lost 2 bases, with 20 bases spanning the gap. The CDR3 has 17 amino acids. Authors' analysis steps: How many nucleated cells were present was estimated from reference gene primer amplification. Measured with immunoSEQ multiplex PCR; TCRdb has only the in-frame clones, and not every one. V and J calls and clone size are copied from that table; D and trimming were computed from the DNA. The data show 230,000 or so clones, with about 80% seen just once and approximately 3.6% held by the top ten.

The sequencing input was PBMCs or T cells enriched from blood (not recorded which). The V call is TRBV30, the J call TRBJ1-1; tentatively, D is TRBD1 (5 bases). This clonotype originated in a man aged 50-60 years who had recovered from COVID-19. The DNA for the CDR3 is TGTGCCTGGAGTGGGAAGATCTTGACAGCTAGAAACACTGAAGCTTTCTTT. Translating it yields CAWSGKILTARNTEAFF.